This TCR beta chain was identified in a study of identifying expanded T cells in peripheral blood. Study observations and caveats: Differentially abundant clones: around 1.1 between replicates, 15 to 17 at approximately 13 days, 19 at four.

On this clone: Its target is not known.

The method was immunoSEQ multiplex PCR; TCRdb's version includes in-frame clones alone and lacks a portion of them. The sample yields about 120,000 clones, approximately 88% seen once. The ends were cut back, 1 base at V and 6 bases at J, with 12 bases in the middle. The CDR3 has 14 amino acids. From germline, CDR1 is SGHNT and CDR2 YYREEE (reference sequence). The receptor's source is a person between 18 and 75 years old in good health. The chain couples TRBV5-4 to TRBJ2-3; no reliable D call. Specimen: blood. CDR3: CASSLSRRLDTQYF. The CDR3, as DNA: TGTGCCAGCAGCTTGTCCCGGCGTCTGGATACGCAGTATTTT.